This T cell receptor beta chain derives from a study of beta chain features in type 1 diabetes. General study findings and limits: Insertions were fewer and deletions more numerous at VDJ junctions in type 1 diabetes patients. People with Type 1 diabetes carried modestly yet significantly shorter TCRB CDR3s in all four CD4+ subsets. cDNA-based sequencing might over-represent cells highly expressing TCR. A potential influence of HLA type upon TCRB rearrangement remained unresolved herein.

A note on this clone: Its antigen is currently unknown. Other DNA sequences in the same sample also yield this CDR3.

V was pared by 2 bases and J by 3 bases, with 2 bases of the junction left unmatched. Per germline, CDR1 SGHDN and CDR2 FVKESK. This CDR3 has 15 amino acids. What was sequenced were expressed TCRB transcripts, since all of the isolated RNA had been reverse transcribed. Data came from immunoSEQ multiplex PCR; TCRdb stores just in-frame clones and leaves some out. Of 900,000 or so clones in the sample, 15% to 20% were seen once. This TCR was sampled from a woman younger than 35 in good health. What was sequenced was naive CD4+ T cells from blood. The V gene is TRBV14, the J gene TRBJ2-1; TRBD2 agrees at 9 bases. The CDR3 DNA follows: TGTGCCAGCAGCCAAAGACTAGCGGTCTACAATGAGCAGTTCTTC. Its protein is CASSQRLAVYNEQFF.